This TCR beta chain was sequenced for a study of Graves' ophthalmopathy and Graves' hyperthyroidism. Findings and limits, study-wide: Sensitivity reached 55% to 71% and specificity approximately 78% when the model predicted ophthalmopathy progression.

Amplifying from RNA transcripts, the study obtained TCR beta CDR3 regions. HTBI-primed first-round RT-PCR preceded second-round multiplex PCR. TCRdb processed the multiplex PCR reads anew with MiXCR; each CDR3 protein has one entry. The sample lists 600,000 to 650,000 distinct CDR3 sequences, 22% occurring once. Newly diagnosed, the hyperthyroidism patients had under 2 months' duration and were aged 18 to 65. Excluded: other autoimmune disease, uncontrolled infection, pregnancy or lactation. The CDR3 length is 16 residues. The V and J ends lost 0 bases and 0 bases respectively, with 12 bases between them. The germline CDR1 and CDR2 sequences are MNHEY and SMNVEV (reference sequence). This clonotype was counted at least ten times. Its antigen is not identified.

This sequence originates from a woman younger than 30 with stable Graves' hyperthyroidism. Some clones in this sample may be carry-over from other donors' samples. The sample was peripheral blood. The chain carries TRBV27 and TRBJ2-7; a weak D match, TRBD1 (6 bases). The CDR3, as DNA: TGTGCCAGCAGTTTATCTTTGGGGGCCCCCTCCTACGAGCAGTACTTC. Translation gives CASSLSLGAPSYEQYF.